These 25 T cell receptor beta chains came from one sample sequenced in a study of T cells in Graves' hyperthyroidism and ophthalmopathy. From RNA transcripts, TCR beta CDR3 regions were amplified. With the HTBI primer set, the TCR CDR3 went through a first round of RT-PCR. TCRdb recomputed calls from the multiplex PCR reads with MiXCR, one row per CDR3 protein. The repertoire includes fewer than 800,000 distinct CDR3 sequences, less than 20% of them detected once, and around 8.1% sits in the top ten. Sequencing was done on a sample of blood. These receptors came from a man younger than 35 with Graves' hyperthyroidism.

This clonotype was seen a handful of times. The V call is TRBV14, the J call TRBJ2-1; no clear D. The germline V gene encodes CDR1 SGHDN and CDR2 FVKESK. The CDR3 totals 13 residues. V lost 0 bases to trimming and J lost 9 bases, with 9 bases between them. The CDR3 loop is CASSQEVAAEQFF. The CDR3 DNA sequence: TGTGCCAGCAGCCAAGAGGTGGCGGCTGAGCAGTTCTTC.

In this sample, this clonotype turned up many times. This chain's CDR3 is CASSSQRVSHNEQFF. CDR3 in DNA: TGTGCCAGCAGCTCGCAGCGGGTCTCACACAATGAGCAGTTCTTC. The rearrangement uses TRBV11-2 and TRBJ2-1, with D possibly matching TRBD2 (6 bases). V was trimmed by 4 bases and J by 5 bases, leaving 15 bases between them. The CDR3 sequence is 15 residues long. Germline V CDR1 and CDR2: SGHAT, FQNNGV.

This clonotype was seen many times. Written as DNA, the CDR3 is TGCAGCGGCAGACAGGGGAACACTGAAGCTTTCTTT. The encoded protein is CSGRQGNTEAFF. The chain recombines TRBV29-1 with TRBJ1-1; TRBD1 agrees at 7 bases. Trimming removed 7 bases from V and 1 base from J; junction bases left unmatched: 3. Germline CDR1 SQVTM, CDR2 ANQGSEA. This CDR3 comprises 12 residues.

This clonotype was picked up many times. This chain uses TRBV2 with TRBJ2-7, with 8 nucleotides matching TRBD1. CDR1 and CDR2 from the germline V gene are SNHLY and FYNNEI. The CDR3 runs to 14 residues. V was clipped by 5 bases and J by 4 bases; unmatched bases: 7. The CDR3 sequence is CASSTWTGPYEQYF. DNA for the CDR3: TGTGCCAGCAGTACCTGGACAGGGCCTTACGAGCAGTACTTC.

The chain couples TRBV15 to TRBJ1-2; possible D gene TRBD1, 6 bases. Deletions cut 0 bases from V and 7 bases from J, with 18 bases between. CDR1 is LNHNV and CDR2 is YYDKDF in the germline V gene (reference sequence). This CDR3 contains 16 residues. DNA of the CDR3: TGTGCCACCAGCAGAGACCCAGGGGCTTGGAATAGTGGCTACACCTTC. Residues: CATSRDPGAWNSGYTF.

This clonotype has more than one count but fewer than ten. The V and J genes are TRBV9 and TRBJ2-7, with 8 bases lining up with TRBD1. This CDR3 is built from 15 residues. Germline-derived CDR1 and CDR2 are SGDLS and YYNGEE. The V gene end was trimmed by 4 bases and the J gene end by 2 bases; junction bases not matched to a gene: 8. The CDR3 is CASSPTGDPTYEQYF. The CDR3 DNA reads TGTGCCAGCAGCCCGACAGGGGACCCCACCTACGAGCAGTACTTC.

This clonotype was seen more than once but under ten times. The CDR3 bases are TGCGCCAGCAGTCGCGGACAGGGCGACTATGGCTACACCTTC. Translated, it gives CASSRGQGDYGYTF. The V and J genes are TRBV5-1 and TRBJ1-2; 8 bases line up with TRBD1. Germline loops: CDR1 SGHRS, CDR2 YFSETQ. This CDR3 is 14 amino acids long. J gave up 3 bases and V 5 bases, and 6 bases lay outside the gene matches.

The CDR3 loop is CASSYSRAALAKNIQYF. The CDR3 region has the DNA TGTGCCAGCAGTTACTCGAGGGCAGCTCTAGCCAAAAACATTCAGTACTTC. V is TRBV6-2 or TRBV6-3 and J is TRBJ2-4, with D possibly being TRBD2 (5 bases). Germline V gene data show CDR1 as MNHEY and CDR2 as SVGEGT. The CDR3 is made up of 17 amino acids. Trimming took off 0 bases at V and 0 bases at J, with 12 bases between the two ends.

This clonotype was observed a handful of times. The rearrangement joins TRBV24-1 to TRBJ2-2, with D hard to call. The CDR3 loop spans 16 amino acids. The V gene lost 6 bases and the J gene lost 3 bases, with 16 bases spanning the gap. Germline V CDR1 and CDR2: KGHDR, SFDVKD. CDR3 nucleotides: TGTGCCACCAGTCGAAGGGCGCTTCTGGACACCGGGGAGCTGTTTTTT. This codes for CATSRRALLDTGELFF.

The chain uses TRBV5-1 and TRBJ2-1; no definite D call. The CDR3 is 14 amino acids. The germline V gene encodes CDR1 SGHRS and CDR2 YFSETQ. V lost 0 bases to trimming and J lost 8 bases, with 12 bases between them. DNA of the CDR3: TGCGCCAGCAGCTTGGAACAGCCCTCCGATGAGCAGTTCTTC. This translates into CASSLEQPSDEQFF.

This chain connects TRBV7-9 to TRBJ2-7; 7 nucleotides match TRBD2. Germline CDR1 reads SEHNR; CDR2 reads FQNEAQ (reference sequence). The V segment lost 5 bases and the J segment 3 bases; nucleotides outside the gene matches: 16. This CDR3 has 17 residues. The DNA of the CDR3 is TGTGCCAGCAGCGTTACCCTCTCGGGGGGAAAGGGCTACGAGCAGTACTTC. Its protein product is CASSVTLSGGKGYEQYF.

Many counts were recorded for this clonotype. The chain recombines TRBV6-5 with TRBJ1-6, with TRBD1 matching over 7 bases. Germline V lookup: CDR1 MNHEY, CDR2 SVGAGI. The CDR3 runs 15 residues. The trim removed 2 bases at V and 7 bases at J, leaving 5 bases unmatched. CDR3 in amino acids: CASSYAQGWNSPLHF. CDR3 DNA: TGTGCCAGCAGTTACGCACAGGGGTGGAATTCACCCCTCCACTTT.

This clonotype was seen repeatedly, ten times or more. The V and J genes are TRBV11-2 and TRBJ1-2, with D perhaps TRBD1 (6 bases). Trimming took 5 bases from V and 2 from J, leaving 21 bases between them. Germline V lookup: CDR1 SGHAT, CDR2 FQNNGV. The CDR3 loop spans 17 amino acids. CDR3 sequence (DNA): TGTGCCAGCAGCGCCAGGGAGGGGGGACTGAGGAACTATGGCTACACCTTC. It codes for CASSAREGGLRNYGYTF.

This clonotype was detected ten times or more. The chain has TRBV6-2 or TRBV6-3 and TRBJ2-1, with 9 bases that match TRBD1. Germline V gene data show CDR1 as MNHEY and CDR2 as SVGEGT. The J segment lost 7 bases and the V segment lost 2 bases, leaving 9 bases of the junction unmatched. The CDR3 has 16 residues. The CDR3 DNA is TGTGCCAGCAGTTACAGCCGGGACAGGGCCGAGAATGAGCAGTTCTTC. The encoded protein is CASSYSRDRAENEQFF.

The sample holds many counts of this clonotype. The chain has TRBV29-1 and TRBJ2-1, with D maybe TRBD1 (6 bases). V lost 0 bases, J lost 6 bases, and 30 bases lay in between. Per germline, CDR1 SQVTM and CDR2 ANQGSEA. The CDR3 spans 20 residues. CDR3 in amino acids: CSVEDRRGHGTTRVVNEQFF. In DNA form, the CDR3 reads TGCAGCGTTGAAGATCGAAGGGGACATGGTACTACACGTGTTGTCAATGAGCAGTTCTTC.

This clonotype was counted many times. This sequence joins TRBV28 and TRBJ2-7, with D unresolved. Germline values: CDR1 MDHEN, CDR2 SYDVKM. The CDR3 runs to 16 residues. V dropped 6 bases and J dropped 3 bases, with 21 bases sitting between them. CDR3 protein: CASSPVGSGYHYEQYF. The CDR3 bases are TGTGCCAGCAGCCCAGTCGGCAGTGGATACCACTACGAGCAGTACTTC.

The chain is built from TRBV29-1 and TRBJ1-1; D gene unclear. The V end was cut by 6 bases, the J end by 1 base, with 9 bases between. The CDR3 is made up of 12 amino acids. Germline V lookup: CDR1 SQVTM, CDR2 ANQGSEA. The CDR3 region is CSVARQNTEAFF. The CDR3 DNA reads as TGCAGCGTAGCACGACAGAACACTGAAGCTTTCTTT. The whole variable domain, filled in from reference TRBV29-1 and TRBJ1-1, reads SAVISQKPSRDICQRGTSLTIQCQVDSQVTMMFWYRQQPGQSLTLIATANQGSEATYESGFVIDKFPISRPNLTFSTLTVSNMSPEDSSIYLCSVARQNTEAFFGQGTRLTVV.

This clonotype showed up just a few times. This chain's CDR3 is CASSLMGYTEAFF. The CDR3 DNA is TGCGCCAGCAGCTTGATGGGGTACACTGAAGCTTTCTTT. V gene TRBV5-1 combines with J gene TRBJ1-1; D is ambiguous. The CDR3 covers 13 residues. Trimming stripped 1 base from V and 3 bases from J, with 7 bases between. The germline V gene encodes CDR1 SGHRS and CDR2 YFSETQ.

This clonotype has ten or more counts. The V gene is TRBV3-1, the J gene TRBJ2-7; D tentatively reads TRBD1 or TRBD2 (6 bases each). CDR3 length: 13 residues. Trimming pared 0 bases from V and 9 bases from J, leaving 12 bases between. CDR1 and CDR2 from the germline V gene are LGHDT and YNNKEL (reference sequence). DNA for the CDR3: TGTGCCAGCAGCCAAGATAGAGGGGGGCTGCAGTACTTC. Amino acids: CASSQDRGGLQYF.

V usage is TRBV10-2 and J usage is TRBJ2-5; D assignment may be TRBD1 or TRBD2 (7 bases each). CDR1 and CDR2 (germline): WSHSY, SAAADI. V gave up 6 bases and J gave up 1 base, with 15 bases separating them. CDR3 length: 15 amino acids. This chain's CDR3 is CASSTRGDSQETQYF. Here the CDR3 DNA reads TGCGCCAGCAGCACCCGGGGGGACAGCCAAGAGACCCAGTACTTC.

CDR3 in amino acids: CASSQVNSVGTVYEQYF. CDR3 in DNA: TGTGCCAGCAGCCAAGTGAATTCTGTGGGAACAGTCTACGAGCAGTACTTC. The chain combines TRBV4-2 with TRBJ2-7; D uncertain. This CDR3 has 17 amino acids. The germline V gene encodes CDR1 LGHNA and CDR2 YNFKEQ. V was shortened by 1 base and J by 3 bases, with 19 bases between the two germline ends.

This clonotype was counted only a few times. This chain connects TRBV20-1 to TRBJ2-7; D is perhaps TRBD2 (5 bases). Germline CDR1 and CDR2: DFQATT and SNEGSKA (reference sequence). The ends were cut back, 3 bases at V and 7 bases at J, with 16 bases in the middle. The CDR3 sequence is 13 residues long. The CDR3 DNA reads as TGCAGTGCTAGCGGGCGGCCCGAGGGTGAGCAGTACTTC. Its translation: CSASGRPEGEQYF.

This chain joins TRBV7-9 and TRBJ2-5; 14 bases align to TRBD2. The CDR3 covers 15 residues. The germline V gene has CDR1 SEHNR and CDR2 FQNEAQ (reference sequence). The V gene end was trimmed by 4 bases and the J gene end by 4 bases; junction bases not matched to a gene: 2. The CDR3 region is CASSWGTSGRETQYF. The DNA of the CDR3 is TGTGCCAGCAGCTGGGGGACTAGCGGGAGAGAGACCCAGTACTTC.

This clonotype occurred many times. The chain employs TRBV9 and TRBJ1-1; 7 bases match TRBD1. Germline trimming cut 6 bases from V and 4 bases from J; bases unmatched to any gene: 21. CDR1 is SGDLS and CDR2 is YYNGEE in the germline V gene. This CDR3 is 18 amino acids long. CDR3 bases: TGTGCCAGCACCCCAGAGGGCAGGGGGAGTTGGGATCCCACTGAAGCTTTCTTT. It codes for CASTPEGRGSWDPTEAFF. Full variable domain (rest looked up from reference TRBV9 and TRBJ1-1): DSGVTQTPKHLITATGQRVTLRCSPRSGDLSVYWYQQSLDQGLQFLIQYYNGEERAKGNILERFSAQQFPDLHSELNLSSLELGDSALYFCASTPEGRGSWDPTEAFFGQGTRLTVV.

This clonotype was seen at least ten times. This chain uses TRBV11-2 with TRBJ2-3; D not certain. The CDR3 consists of 14 residues. Germline lookup yields CDR1 SGHAT and CDR2 FQNNGV. V was pared by 2 bases and J by 2 bases, with 8 bases between. The CDR3 loop reads CASSLSHLTDTQYF. The CDR3 DNA sequence: TGTGCCAGCAGCTTAAGTCATCTCACAGATACGCAGTATTTT.